The sequence of this TCR beta chain was determined in a study of blood T cell repertoires in COVID-19. Looking at the study overall: T cells, B-cell-depleted T cells, or PBMCs provided the cDNA or gDNA that served as material.

TCRdb's copy holds only in-frame clones and misses some; the assay was immunoSEQ multiplex PCR. The table has under 250,000 clones, 88% seen once. The CDR3 covers 14 residues. Germline V gene sequence: CDR1 MDHEN, CDR2 SYDVKM. V shed 4 bases and J 4 bases; nucleotides not matched to a gene: 3. Exposed enrollees encountered a COVID-19 case at some point within 2 weeks before study entry. Specimen: PBMCs or T cells enriched from blood (not recorded which). The rearrangement uses TRBV28 and TRBJ1-1, with 10 bases lining up with TRBD1. The sequence came from a woman in her 30s who had been exposed to COVID-19. The CDR3: CASSSGQGGTEAFF. CDR3 DNA sequence: TGTGCCAGCAGTTCCGGACAGGGGGGCACTGAAGCTTTCTTT.